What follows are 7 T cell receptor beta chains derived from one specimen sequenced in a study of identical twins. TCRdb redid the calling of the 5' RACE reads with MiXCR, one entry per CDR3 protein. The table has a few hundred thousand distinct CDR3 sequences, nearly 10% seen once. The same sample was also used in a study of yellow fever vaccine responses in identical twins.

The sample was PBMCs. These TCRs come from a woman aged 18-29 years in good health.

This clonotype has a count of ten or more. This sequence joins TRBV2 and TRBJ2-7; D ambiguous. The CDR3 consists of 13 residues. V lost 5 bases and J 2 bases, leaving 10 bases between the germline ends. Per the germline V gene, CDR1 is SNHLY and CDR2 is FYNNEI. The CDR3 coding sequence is TGTGCCAGCAGTCTGACCGATACCTACGAGCAGTACTTC. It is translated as CASSLTDTYEQYF.

As DNA, the CDR3 is TGTGCCAGCAGTCCCGGACTAGCGGGGGGGCCGGCAGGGGAGCTGTTTTTT. This sequence encodes CASSPGLAGGPAGELFF. This chain connects TRBV28 to TRBJ2-2; TRBD2 matches at 15 bases. The ends lost 5 bases at V and 8 bases at J; junction bases unmatched: 9. Germline CDR1 and CDR2: MDHEN and SYDVKM. This CDR3 comprises 17 residues.

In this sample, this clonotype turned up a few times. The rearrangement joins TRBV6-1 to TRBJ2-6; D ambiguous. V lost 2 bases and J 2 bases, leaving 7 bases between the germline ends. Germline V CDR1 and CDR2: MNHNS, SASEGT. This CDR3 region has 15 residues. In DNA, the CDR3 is TGTGCCAGCAGTGAACAGCCTGCTGGGGCCAACGTCCTGACTTTC. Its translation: CASSEQPAGANVLTF.

CDR3 residues: CASSSGLGSDTQYF. The CDR3 bases are TGTGCCAGCAGTTCGGGACTCGGTTCAGATACGCAGTATTTT. V gene TRBV12-3 or TRBV12-4 combines with J gene TRBJ2-3, with a possible D match to TRBD2 (6 bases). Trimming took 4 bases from V and 4 from J, leaving 12 bases between them. The CDR3 is 14 amino acids.

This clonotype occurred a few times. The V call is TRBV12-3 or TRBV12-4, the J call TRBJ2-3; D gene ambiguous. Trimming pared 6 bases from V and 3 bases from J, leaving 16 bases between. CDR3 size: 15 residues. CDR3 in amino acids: CASSRDSFGTDTQYF. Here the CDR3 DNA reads TGTGCCAGCAGCCGAGACTCGTTTGGGACAGATACGCAGTATTTT.

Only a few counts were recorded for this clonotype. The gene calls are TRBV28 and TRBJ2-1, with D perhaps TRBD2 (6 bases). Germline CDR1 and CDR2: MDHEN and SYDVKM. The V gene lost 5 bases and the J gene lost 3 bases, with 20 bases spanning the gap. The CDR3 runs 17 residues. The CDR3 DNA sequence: TGTGCCAGCAGTGGGGACTGGCTGAAGGGTCTCTACAATGAGCAGTTCTTC. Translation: CASSGDWLKGLYNEQFF.

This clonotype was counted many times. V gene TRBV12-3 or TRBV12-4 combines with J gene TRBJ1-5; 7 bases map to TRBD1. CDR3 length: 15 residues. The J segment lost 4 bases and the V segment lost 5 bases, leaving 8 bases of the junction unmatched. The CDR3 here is CASSPQGGFNQPQHF. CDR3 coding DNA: TGTGCCAGCAGTCCCCAGGGGGGCTTTAATCAGCCCCAGCATTTT.